This T cell receptor beta chain originates from a study of shared clonotypes between healthy human individuals. Study-level information: Per donor, CD8 memory used one plate, CD8 naive used two, CD4 memory used three and CD4 naive used three. Study results and limitations: Lower generation probabilities were found for non-shared clonotypes than for those shared by all four donors. In four donors, 4.5% to 5.5% of naive CD4 clonotypes appeared in common.

As to this clone: As yet, its antigen is unknown.

The protocol was immunoSEQ multiplex PCR, while the TCRdb copy is restricted to in-frame clones and leaves out a portion. The sample has 2,500,000 or so clones, about nine tenths seen once; the top ten hold around 0.4%. Germline CDR1 and CDR2: LGHNA and YNFKEQ. The CDR3 extends over 12 amino acids. Trimming left V 4 bases short and J 2 bases short, with 4 bases between. The receptor comes from a young man in good health. Some clones in this sample may be carry-over from other donors' samples. The genes are TRBV4-2 and TRBJ2-3; no reliable D call. Sequenced sample: naive CD4+ T cells from PBMCs. Described subset: CD45RA+ positively selected. The CDR3 DNA follows: TGTGCCAGCAGCCCCTTCACAGATACGCAGTATTTT. It yields the protein CASSPFTDTQYF.